The T cell receptor (beta chain) described here comes from a study of T cells in Graves' hyperthyroidism and ophthalmopathy. Study-wide results and limits: Prediction of ophthalmopathy progression came a median roughly 7.1 months pre-onset. Most thyroid clonotypes expanded above 0.001 were also detected in blood.

It was RNA transcripts that yielded the amplified TCR beta CDR3 regions. The study used the HTBI primer set for a first-round RT-PCR of the TCR CDR3. MiXCR, applied by TCRdb to the multiplex PCR reads, yields one record per CDR3 protein. Found here are 150,000 to 200,000 distinct CDR3 sequences, 15% to 20% of them singletons; the top ten hold roughly 29%. This clonotype has ten or more counts. Its antigen is undetermined. The TCR comes from a woman aged 45 to 65 with Graves' hyperthyroidism. Specimen: blood.

The CDR3 loop reads CASSLRGGTEAFF. CDR3 DNA: TGTGCCAGCAGCTTACGAGGAGGCACTGAAGCTTTCTTT. J is TRBJ1-1 and V is TRBV12-3 or TRBV12-4; D is uncertain. The CDR3 is 13 residues long. V was pared by 6 bases and J by 4 bases, with 12 bases between.